This T cell receptor (beta chain) was identified during a study of T cell changes during pregnancy in multiple sclerosis. The CDR3 totals 16 residues. CDR1 and CDR2 (germline): SGHRS, YFSETQ. V dropped 3 bases and J dropped 1; count of bases not matched to a gene: 1. Only in-frame clones appear in the TCRdb table, and some are missing; sequencing was by immunoSEQ multiplex PCR. The repertoire includes roughly 110,000 clones, about 90% of them detected once, and 1.6% sits in the top ten. The sample holds one count of this clone. The sample carries other DNA sequences with the same CDR3. The clonotype comes from a female donor with multiple sclerosis, enrolled in a pregnancy study. Sequencing used peripheral blood, obtained before pregnancy. The genes are TRBV5-1 and TRBJ2-2; 12 bases are a match to TRBD2. The CDR3 region has the DNA TGCGCCAGCAGCTCACTAGCGGGGGGGAACACCGGGGAGCTGTTTTTT. It translates to CASSSLAGGNTGELFF.